One and the same sample provided the 31 T cell receptor beta chains below, sequenced in a study of cytomegalovirus exposure and HLA in healthy donors. With 60 Vbeta and 13 Jbeta primers, the PCR was carried out. Sequenced by immunoSEQ multiplex PCR; TCRdb stores in-frame clones only, minus some. The table has some 130,000 clones, 75% to 80% seen once. The sample consisted of PBMCs. Source of these receptors: a male donor in good health and CMV-seronegative.

V usage is TRBV25-1 and J usage is TRBJ1-6, with no clear D. V dropped 3 bases and J dropped 6 bases, with 12 bases sitting between them. The CDR3 totals 15 residues. The germline V gene encodes CDR1 MGHDK and CDR2 SYGVNS. As DNA, the CDR3 is TGTGCCAGCAGTGACTCCCAGAGACTTAATTCACCCCTCCACTTT. It specifies CASSDSQRLNSPLHF.

This clone was seen a few times. This sequence joins TRBV6-5 and TRBJ1-1; the match to TRBD1 covers 8 bases. Germline CDR1 and CDR2: MNHEY and SVGAGI. The CDR3 extends over 14 amino acids. V lost 4 bases to trimming and J lost 4 bases; unmatched junction nucleotides: 5. CDR3 nucleotide sequence: TGTGCCAGCAGTTCCGGACAGGGCTCCACTGAAGCTTTCTTT. Its protein is CASSSGQGSTEAFF.

The rearrangement uses TRBV30 and TRBJ2-7; 11 bases map to TRBD1. The CDR3 is 14 residues long. CDR1 GTSNPN and CDR2 SVGIG come from the germline V gene (reference sequence). V was clipped by 3 bases and J by 7 bases; unmatched bases: 8. The CDR3: CAWRGTGGFGEQYF. The CDR3 DNA follows: TGTGCCTGGAGGGGGACAGGGGGATTTGGAGAGCAGTACTTC.

V and J are TRBV2 and TRBJ2-5, with 8 positions matching TRBD2. This CDR3 has 15 residues. With V trimmed by 4 bases and J by 5 bases, 9 bases remained unmatched. Germline V lookup: CDR1 SNHLY, CDR2 FYNNEI. CDR3 in DNA: TGTGCCAGCAGTGCAATAGGACTAGCTCGGGAGACCCAGTACTTC. This sequence encodes CASSAIGLARETQYF.

The CDR3 spells CASSVAGQGFGYTF. The CDR3 nucleotides read TGTGCCAGCAGCGTAGCGGGACAGGGGTTTGGCTACACCTTC. This chain links TRBV9 with TRBJ1-2; 10 bases line up with TRBD1. This CDR3 comprises 14 residues. Germline CDR1 reads SGDLS; CDR2 reads YYNGEE. With V trimmed by 0 bases and J by 7 bases, 3 bases remained unmatched.

This chain joins TRBV5-4 and TRBJ1-2; tentative D call: TRBD1 (6 bases). V was trimmed by 0 bases and J by 9 bases, leaving 15 bases between them. The CDR3 spans 14 residues. Per germline, CDR1 SGHNT and CDR2 YYREEE (reference sequence). The CDR3 reads CASSLAGGPGSYTF. The CDR3 DNA sequence: TGTGCCAGCAGCTTGGCGGGGGGGCCGGGAAGCTACACCTTC.

The chain combines TRBV12-5 with TRBJ2-1; possibly TRBD1 for D (6 bases). Trimming took 5 bases from V and 13 from J, leaving 18 bases between them. The germline CDR1 and CDR2 sequences are LGHNT and FRNRAP. This CDR3 region has 13 residues. CDR3 bases: TGTGCTAGTGGTGGAACGCGGGCAGGGGACCAGTTCTTC. Encoded protein: CASGGTRAGDQFF.

The chain uses TRBV30 and TRBJ2-3; a possible D gene is TRBD2 (5 bases). The CDR3 extends over 14 amino acids. The ends were cut back, 2 bases at V and 3 bases at J, with 12 bases in the middle. Germline V gives CDR1 GTSNPN, CDR2 SVGIG (reference sequence). The CDR3 region has the DNA TGTGCCTGGAGTTCAACTAGAGGTACAGATACGCAGTATTTT. It specifies CAWSSTRGTDTQYF.

V and J are TRBV10-1 and TRBJ2-1; TRBD2 aligns across 10 bases. Germline CDR1 reads WNHNN; CDR2 reads SYGVQD (reference sequence). Unmatched junction bases numbered 9, after V lost 0 bases and J lost 10 bases. The CDR3 consists of 16 residues. The CDR3 loop reads CASSESRSGGDREQFF. The CDR3 bases are TGCGCCAGCAGTGAGTCGAGGAGCGGGGGGGATCGCGAGCAGTTCTTC.

V is TRBV12-5 and J is TRBJ2-3, with 7 bases aligning to TRBD2. J was trimmed by 3 bases and V by 1 base; bases with no gene match: 13. This CDR3 has 18 residues. Germline lookup yields CDR1 LGHNT and CDR2 FRNRAP. CDR3 in amino acids: CASGLALSRGGSTDTQYF. In DNA, the CDR3 is TGTGCTAGTGGTTTGGCCCTTTCCCGGGGCGGGAGTACAGATACGCAGTATTTT.

The chain carries TRBV19 and TRBJ1-3, with D perhaps matching TRBD1 (6 bases). The V and J ends lost 7 bases and 3 bases respectively, with 16 bases between them. The CDR3 extends over 15 amino acids. Looked up from germline, CDR1 is LNHDA and CDR2 is SQIVND (reference sequence). The DNA of the CDR3 is TGTGCCAGTAACGAGGGCAGGGGCTTTGGAAACACCATATATTTT. Its translation is CASNEGRGFGNTIYF.

DNA of the CDR3: TGTGCCAGCAGCTTAATGGTTCGAGGCAATGAGCAGTTCTTC. Residues: CASSLMVRGNEQFF. V usage is TRBV7-9 and J usage is TRBJ2-1; D unresolved. The germline V gene has CDR1 SEHNR and CDR2 FQNEAQ (reference sequence). Trimming took 2 bases from V and 6 from J, leaving 11 bases between them. The CDR3 length is 14 residues.

The chain is built from TRBV5-1 and TRBJ1-4; 8 bases line up with TRBD1. The CDR3 is 15 residues long. V shed 4 bases and J 3 bases; nucleotides not matched to a gene: 5. Looked up from germline, CDR1 is SGHRS and CDR2 is YFSETQ. The CDR3 sequence is CASSTDRGANEKLFF. The CDR3 DNA reads TGCGCCAGCAGCACCGACAGGGGAGCTAATGAAAAACTGTTTTTT.

The rearrangement links TRBV7-2 to TRBJ2-1, with D possibly being TRBD1 (6 bases). This CDR3 region has 14 residues. Trimming removed 2 bases from V and 7 bases from J, with 12 bases in between. CDR1 is SGHTA and CDR2 is FQGNSA in the germline V gene. The CDR3 spells CASSLMGAQNEQFF. DNA for the CDR3: TGTGCCAGCAGCTTAATGGGGGCGCAGAATGAGCAGTTCTTC. The full variable domain, completed using reference TRBV7-2 and TRBJ2-1, is GAGVSQSPSNKVTEKGKDVELRCDPISGHTALYWYRQSLGQGLEFLIYFQGNSAPDKSGLPSDRFSAERTGGSVSTLTIQRTQQEDSAVYLCASSLMGAQNEQFFGPGTRLTVL.

J is TRBJ1-6 and V is TRBV11-2, with TRBD1 matching 8 bases. This CDR3 spans 15 amino acids. Germline values: CDR1 SGHAT, CDR2 FQNNGV. Trimming took 1 base from V and 4 from J; bases not matched to a gene: 0. CDR3 coding DNA: TGTGCCAGCAGCTTAGGGACAGGGTATAATTCACCCCTCCACTTT. This encodes CASSLGTGYNSPLHF.

The CDR3: CASSLFPGGQGGRSEAFF. Written as DNA, the CDR3 is TGTGCCAGCAGCTTATTCCCGGGGGGACAGGGAGGTCGTAGTGAAGCTTTCTTT. The chain uses TRBV7-8 and TRBJ1-1, with TRBD1 identical over 9 bases. Germline V gene data show CDR1 as SGHVS and CDR2 as FQNEAQ. The CDR3 runs 18 residues. V dropped 2 bases and J dropped 7; count of bases not matched to a gene: 17.

This clone has more than one count but fewer than ten. The chain uses TRBV6-5 and TRBJ2-7; 7 bases fit TRBD1. Per germline, CDR1 MNHEY and CDR2 SVGAGI. This CDR3 has 15 amino acids. With 0 bases clipped from V and 4 bases from J, the junction kept 6 bases outside the gene matches. In DNA form, the CDR3 reads TGTGCCAGCAGTTACTCCACAGGGGAGCCTTACGAGCAGTACTTC. Translating it yields CASSYSTGEPYEQYF.

DNA for the CDR3: TGTGCCAGCTCACCACCGGGACAGGGCCTTTACAATGAGCAGTTCTTC. Translated, it gives CASSPPGQGLYNEQFF. This chain links TRBV18 with TRBJ2-1, with 9 bases identical to TRBD1. The CDR3 spans 16 residues. V lost 0 bases and J lost 4; bases outside the gene matches: 4. The V gene's germline CDR1 is KGHSH and CDR2 LQKENI.

This clone was seen more than once but under ten times. This chain links TRBV9 with TRBJ2-1; 11 bases map to TRBD1. This CDR3 is built from 16 residues. CDR1 and CDR2 from the germline V gene are SGDLS and YYNGEE. V lost 0 bases, J lost 9 bases, and 8 bases stayed unmatched. The CDR3 here is CASSVERDRGSSEQFF. In DNA, the CDR3 is TGTGCCAGCAGCGTAGAAAGGGACAGGGGGTCCAGTGAGCAGTTCTTC. The full variable domain, completed using reference TRBV9 and TRBJ2-1, is DSGVTQTPKHLITATGQRVTLRCSPRSGDLSVYWYQQSLDQGLQFLIQYYNGEERAKGNILERFSAQQFPDLHSELNLSSLELGDSALYFCASSVERDRGSSEQFFGPGTRLTVL.

The chain uses TRBV5-1 and TRBJ2-3, with 10 bases aligning to TRBD2. CDR1 and CDR2 (germline): SGHRS, YFSETQ. The CDR3 is 16 residues long. V lost 0 bases and J lost 5; bases outside the gene matches: 6. CDR3 amino acids: CASSLEVAGGKDTQYF. The CDR3 nucleotides read TGCGCCAGCAGCTTGGAGGTAGCGGGGGGAAAAGATACGCAGTATTTT.

The chain combines TRBV5-1 with TRBJ1-4, with a weak D call TRBD1 (5 bases). Germline V gene sequence: CDR1 SGHRS, CDR2 YFSETQ. The length of the CDR3 is 14 residues. Trimming shortened V by 0 bases and J by 2 bases, and 5 bases separated the two germline ends. The CDR3 loop is CASSLAGTNEKLFF. The DNA for the CDR3 is TGCGCCAGCAGCTTGGCAGGGACTAATGAAAAACTGTTTTTT.

V gene TRBV6-1 combines with J gene TRBJ1-4, with D perhaps TRBD1 (6 bases). This CDR3 is 15 amino acids long. V lost 6 bases to trimming and J lost 0 bases, with 11 bases between them. CDR1 MNHNS and CDR2 SASEGT come from the germline V gene. The CDR3 here is CASSYGQPTNEKLFF. The CDR3 nucleotides are TGTGCCAGCAGCTACGGACAGCCAACTAATGAAAAACTGTTTTTT.

The rearrangement joins TRBV10-3 to TRBJ2-5; 8 positions agree with TRBD2. The end of the DNA aligns better with TRBJ2-7, so the J call may be wrong. The CDR3 totals 15 residues. Germline CDR1 ENHRY, CDR2 SYGVKD. The CDR3 protein is CAISESTSGTYEQYF. CDR3 bases: TGTGCCATCAGTGAGAGTACTAGCGGAACCTACGAGCAGTACTTC.

A word on this clone: The CDR3 end shows no conserved phenylalanine or tryptophan, and so a read error is likely. The genes are TRBV5-4 and TRBJ1-2; TRBD1 is a possible D gene (6 bases). This CDR3 is built from 15 residues. V was shortened by 3 bases and J by 11 bases, with 23 bases between the two germline ends. Per the germline V gene, CDR1 is SGHNT and CDR2 is YYREEE (reference sequence). The CDR3 region has the DNA TGTGCCAGCAGCTCTATGTCGGATGGGGGCAGGGCATACACCCTC. Translated, it gives CASSSMSDGGRAYTL.

The CDR3 nucleotides are TGTGCCAGCAGCGTTGACGGGGGGCCCTACAATGAGCAGTTCTTC. This translates into CASSVDGGPYNEQFF. V is TRBV9 and J is TRBJ2-1; possible D gene TRBD2, 7 bases. V lost 2 bases and J 2 bases, leaving 11 bases between the germline ends. Germline-derived CDR1 and CDR2 are SGDLS and YYNGEE. This CDR3 spans 15 amino acids. The whole variable domain, filled in from reference TRBV9 and TRBJ2-1, reads DSGVTQTPKHLITATGQRVTLRCSPRSGDLSVYWYQQSLDQGLQFLIQYYNGEERAKGNILERFSAQQFPDLHSELNLSSLELGDSALYFCASSVDGGPYNEQFFGPGTRLTVL.

The V gene is TRBV7-6, the J gene TRBJ2-5; D possibly corresponds to TRBD2 (6 bases). Germline V CDR1 and CDR2: SGHVS, FNYEAQ. The CDR3 consists of 15 residues. Trimming left V 0 bases short and J 1 base short, with 9 bases between. The CDR3 protein is CASSLAPTSQETQYF. CDR3 DNA: TGTGCCAGCAGCTTAGCCCCGACTAGCCAAGAGACCCAGTACTTC.

The chain has TRBV29-1 and TRBJ1-3; TRBD1 matches 10 bases. This CDR3 has 15 amino acids. Per germline, CDR1 SQVTM and CDR2 ANQGSEA. Trimming took 2 bases from V and 4 from J; bases not matched to a gene: 5. CDR3 DNA sequence: TGCAGCGTTGAAAGGGGGACAGGGGCCGGAAACACCATATATTTT. Protein product: CSVERGTGAGNTIYF.

This clone was picked up one time. The chain joins TRBV11-3 to TRBJ2-7, with 7 bases that match TRBD2. The CDR3 loop spans 14 amino acids. V was pared by 4 bases and J by 6 bases, with 9 bases of the junction left unmatched. Germline assignment: CDR1 SGHNT and CDR2 YENEEA. The CDR3 DNA sequence: TGTGCCAGCAGCTCACGGACTAGTTCGGGCGAGCAGTACTTC. Amino acid sequence: CASSSRTSSGEQYF.

J is TRBJ1-2 and V is TRBV27; 9 bases agree with TRBD1. Germline loops: CDR1 MNHEY, CDR2 SMNVEV (reference sequence). V lost 6 bases, J lost 0 bases, and 14 bases stayed unmatched. The CDR3 has 18 amino acids. The CDR3 here is CASRATGTGTHANYGYTF. CDR3 DNA sequence: TGTGCCAGCAGAGCCACCGGGACAGGGACCCATGCTAACTATGGCTACACCTTC.

This clone occurred a few times. The rearrangement joins TRBV7-8 to TRBJ2-7; D perhaps matches TRBD2 (5 bases). There are 14 residues in the CDR3. V was trimmed by 5 bases and J by 4 bases, leaving 15 bases between them. Germline V gene data show CDR1 as SGHVS and CDR2 as FQNEAQ. CDR3 sequence reads: CASSPRTGLYEQYF. The CDR3 nucleotides are TGTGCCAGCAGCCCTAGGACTGGCTTATACGAGCAGTACTTC.

V gene TRBV11-2 combines with J gene TRBJ2-6; no clear D. V lost 1 base, J lost 0 bases, and 10 bases lay in between. This CDR3 contains 17 residues. Germline V gene lookup returns CDR1 SGHAT and CDR2 FQNNGV. The DNA for the CDR3 is TGTGCCAGCAGCTTAGCCCCGATCAGCTCTGGGGCCAACGTCCTGACTTTC. Its translation is CASSLAPISSGANVLTF.